This T cell receptor beta chain comes out of a study of OX40 agonist ivuxolimab in advanced cancers. Overall study context: A diagnosis of hepatocellular carcinoma, melanoma, renal cell or head and neck cancer was present in dose-escalation patients.

Blood sampling took place at baseline, cycle 4 day 1, and cycle 7 day 1. This clone was detected a few times. TCRdb's table, derived via immunoSEQ multiplex PCR, lists solely in-frame clones and lacks some. The sample includes 50,000 to 85,000 clones, under 85% seen only once; the top ten take 2.5%. The material was CD4+ or CD8+ T cells sorted from blood, obtained in a trial of the OX40 agonist ivuxolimab. This receptor was identified in an adult with an advanced solid tumor such as melanoma, head and neck, liver or kidney cancer.

Here the CDR3 DNA reads TGTGCCAGCAGCTTAGAGGTTGGAGCCACCTTC. Translated: CASSLEVGATF. The chain has TRBV7-9 and TRBJ1-2; no clear D. V gave up 1 base and J gave up 13 bases, with 10 bases separating them. The CDR3 is 11 residues long. Germline V lookup: CDR1 SEHNR, CDR2 FQNEAQ (reference sequence). Full variable domain (outside the CDR3, taken from reference TRBV7-9 and TRBJ1-2): DTGVSQNPRHKITKRGQNVTFRCDPISEHNRLYWYRQTLGQGPEFLTYFQNEAQLEKSRLLSDRFSAERPKGSFSTLEIQRTEQGDSAMYLCASSLEVGATFGSGTRLTVV.